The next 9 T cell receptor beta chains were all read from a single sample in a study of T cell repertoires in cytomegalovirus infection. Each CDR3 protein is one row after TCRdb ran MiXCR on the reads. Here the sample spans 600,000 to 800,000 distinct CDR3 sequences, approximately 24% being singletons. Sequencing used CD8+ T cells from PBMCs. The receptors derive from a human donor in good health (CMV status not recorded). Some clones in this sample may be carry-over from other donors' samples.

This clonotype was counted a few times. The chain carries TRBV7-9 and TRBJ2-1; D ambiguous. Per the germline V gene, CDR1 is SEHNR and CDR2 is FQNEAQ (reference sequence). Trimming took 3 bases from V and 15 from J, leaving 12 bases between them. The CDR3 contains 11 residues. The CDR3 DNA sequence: TGTGCCAGCAGCTTTACAGAATGGGGGTTCTTC. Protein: CASSFTEWGFF.

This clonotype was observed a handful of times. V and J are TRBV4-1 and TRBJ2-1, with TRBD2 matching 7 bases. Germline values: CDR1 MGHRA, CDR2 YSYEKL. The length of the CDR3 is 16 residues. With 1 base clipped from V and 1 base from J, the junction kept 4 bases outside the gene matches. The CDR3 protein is CASSQVASGSYNEQFF. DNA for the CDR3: TGCGCCAGCAGCCAAGTTGCTAGCGGTTCCTACAATGAGCAGTTCTTC.

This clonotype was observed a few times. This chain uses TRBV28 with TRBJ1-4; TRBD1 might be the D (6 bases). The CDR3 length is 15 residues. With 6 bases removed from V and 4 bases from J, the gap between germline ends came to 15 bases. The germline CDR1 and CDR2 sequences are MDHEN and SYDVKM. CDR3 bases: TGTGCCAGCAGCGACAACAGGGTGATTAATGAAAAACTGTTTTTT. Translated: CASSDNRVINEKLFF.

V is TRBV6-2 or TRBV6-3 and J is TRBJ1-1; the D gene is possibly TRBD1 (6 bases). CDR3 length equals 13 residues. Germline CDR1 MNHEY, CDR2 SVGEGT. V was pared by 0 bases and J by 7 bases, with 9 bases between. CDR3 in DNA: TGTGCCAGCAGTTACTCAGGGGGGGATGAAGCTTTCTTT. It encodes CASSYSGGDEAFF.

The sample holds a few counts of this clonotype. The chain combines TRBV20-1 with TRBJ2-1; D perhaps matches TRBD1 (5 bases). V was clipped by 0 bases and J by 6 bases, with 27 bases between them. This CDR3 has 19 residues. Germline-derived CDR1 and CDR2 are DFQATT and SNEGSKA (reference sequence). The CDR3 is CSARDSTPEGHRGANEQFF. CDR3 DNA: TGCAGTGCTAGAGATTCCACACCAGAAGGACACCGAGGAGCCAATGAGCAGTTCTTC.

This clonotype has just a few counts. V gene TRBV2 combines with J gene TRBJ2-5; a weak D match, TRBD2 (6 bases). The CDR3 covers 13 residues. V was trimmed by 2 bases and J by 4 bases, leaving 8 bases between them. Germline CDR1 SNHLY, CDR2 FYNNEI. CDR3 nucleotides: TGTGCCAGCAGTGAATTGGGGGGAGAGACCCAGTACTTC. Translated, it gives CASSELGGETQYF.

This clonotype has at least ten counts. The CDR3 protein is CASSQVPGTEAFF. CDR3 bases: TGCGCCAGCAGCCAAGTCCCGGGCACTGAAGCTTTCTTT. The chain links TRBV4-1 to TRBJ1-1; no reliable D call. V was cut by 1 base and J by 4 bases, with 7 bases left in between. The germline gives CDR1 MGHRA, CDR2 YSYEKL. CDR3 length equals 13 residues.

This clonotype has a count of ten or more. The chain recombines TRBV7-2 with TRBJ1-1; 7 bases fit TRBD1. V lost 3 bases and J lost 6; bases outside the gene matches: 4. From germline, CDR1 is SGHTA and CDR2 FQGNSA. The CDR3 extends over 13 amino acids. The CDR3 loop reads CASSLGTVAEAFF. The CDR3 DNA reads TGTGCCAGCAGCTTGGGGACAGTGGCTGAAGCTTTCTTT.

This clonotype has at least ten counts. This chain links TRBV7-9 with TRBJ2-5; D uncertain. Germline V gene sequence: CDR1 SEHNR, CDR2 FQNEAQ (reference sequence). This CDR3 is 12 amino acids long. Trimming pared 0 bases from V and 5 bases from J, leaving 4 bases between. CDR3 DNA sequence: TGTGCCAGCAGCTTAGCCGCGGAGACCCAGTACTTC. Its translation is CASSLAAETQYF. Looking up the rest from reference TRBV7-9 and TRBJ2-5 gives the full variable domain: DTGVSQNPRHKITKRGQNVTFRCDPISEHNRLYWYRQTLGQGPEFLTYFQNEAQLEKSRLLSDRFSAERPKGSFSTLEIQRTEQGDSAMYLCASSLAAETQYFGPGTRLLVL.